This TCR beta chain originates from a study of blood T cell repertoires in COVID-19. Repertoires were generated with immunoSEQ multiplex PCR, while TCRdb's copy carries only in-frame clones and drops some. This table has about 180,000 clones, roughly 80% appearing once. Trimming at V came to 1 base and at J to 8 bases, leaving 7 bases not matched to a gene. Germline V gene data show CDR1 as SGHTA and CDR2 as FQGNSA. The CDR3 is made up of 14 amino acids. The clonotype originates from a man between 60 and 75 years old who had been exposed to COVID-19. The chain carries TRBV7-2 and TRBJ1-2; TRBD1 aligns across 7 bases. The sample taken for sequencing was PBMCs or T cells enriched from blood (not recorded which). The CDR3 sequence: CASSLVWGQRGYTF. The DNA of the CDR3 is TGTGCCAGCAGCTTAGTGTGGGGACAGCGAGGCTACACCTTC.